This T cell receptor beta chain came from a study of identical twins. TCRdb re-called the 5' RACE reads through MiXCR, storing one row per CDR3 protein. The sample has 470,000 or so distinct CDR3 sequences; about 24% are singletons. Germline V gene data show CDR1 as SEHNR and CDR2 as FQNEAQ (reference sequence). This CDR3 has 14 residues. In its sample, this clonotype was seen a few times. Its antigen is unknown. Germline and junction disagree at one end, which may indicate a read error. Findings and limits, study-wide: Models predicted less out-of-frame TCR alpha sharing in monozygotic twins than was found.

Separately, the same data were catalogued under a study of T cells expressing NK-cell markers.

This sequence joins TRBV7-9 and TRBJ1-4; no clear D gene. Material: CD4+ T cells sorted from blood. This TCR was sampled from a woman aged 18-29 years in good health. The CDR3 sequence: CPSSLPDRNEKLFF. The CDR3 bases are TGTCCCAGCAGCTTACCGGACCGAAATGAAAAACTGTTTTTT.